This T cell receptor beta chain was captured in a study of neurological immune-mediated disorders. This clonotype appeared many times. The team produced cDNA through 5'RACE using 10-nucleotide random UMIs. One entry per CDR3 protein, called by TCRdb with MiXCR from the 5' RACE reads. The profile shows 71,000 or so distinct CDR3 sequences, around 13% of them singletons. Indicated time point: longitudinal time-point 1 (baseline). Sequences were obtained from PBMCs. This clonotype originated in a female donor with HTLV-1-associated myelopathy (HAM/TSP).

As DNA, the CDR3 is TGCGCCAGCAGCTTGGGACAGGCTAAAAATTCACCCCTCCACTTT. Encoded protein: CASSLGQAKNSPLHF. The V and J genes are TRBV5-1 and TRBJ1-6, with D perhaps TRBD1 (6 bases). Trimming shortened V by 0 bases and J by 7 bases, and 11 bases separated the two germline ends. CDR1 is SGHRS and CDR2 is YFSETQ in the germline V gene. This CDR3 comprises 15 residues.